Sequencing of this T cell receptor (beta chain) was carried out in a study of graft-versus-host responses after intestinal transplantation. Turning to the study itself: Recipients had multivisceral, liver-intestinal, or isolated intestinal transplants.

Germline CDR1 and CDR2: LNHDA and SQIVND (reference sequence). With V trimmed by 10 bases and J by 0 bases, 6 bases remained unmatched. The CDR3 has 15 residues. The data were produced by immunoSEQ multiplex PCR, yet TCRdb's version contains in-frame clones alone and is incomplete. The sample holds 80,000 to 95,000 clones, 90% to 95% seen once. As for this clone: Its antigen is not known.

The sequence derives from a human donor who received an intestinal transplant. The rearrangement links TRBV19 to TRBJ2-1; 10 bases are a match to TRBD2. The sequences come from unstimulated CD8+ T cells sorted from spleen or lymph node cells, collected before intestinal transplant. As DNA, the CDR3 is TGTGCCACCCGAAGCGGGGGGGTCTCCTACAATGAGCAGTTCTTC. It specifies CATRSGGVSYNEQFF.